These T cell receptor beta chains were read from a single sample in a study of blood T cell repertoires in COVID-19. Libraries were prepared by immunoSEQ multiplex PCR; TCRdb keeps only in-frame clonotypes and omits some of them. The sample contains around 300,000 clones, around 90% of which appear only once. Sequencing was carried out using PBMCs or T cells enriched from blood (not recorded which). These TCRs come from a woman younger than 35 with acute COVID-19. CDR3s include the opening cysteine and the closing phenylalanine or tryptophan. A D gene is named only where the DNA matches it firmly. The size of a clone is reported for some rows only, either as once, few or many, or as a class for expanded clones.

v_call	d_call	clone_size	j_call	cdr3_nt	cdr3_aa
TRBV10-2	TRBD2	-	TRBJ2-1	TGCGCCAGCAAGGCGGGGGGGTCCTACAATGAGCAGTTCTTC	CASKAGGSYNEQFF
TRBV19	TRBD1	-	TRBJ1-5	TGTGCCAGTACCCAGGACAGGGCGGTACAGCCCCAGCATTTT	CASTQDRAVQPQHF
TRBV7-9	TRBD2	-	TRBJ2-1	TGTGCCAGCAGCTCCCCTAGTAGGCTAGCGGGAGTCTACAATGAGCAGTTCTTC	CASSSPSRLAGVYNEQFF
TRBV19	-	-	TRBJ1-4	TGTGCCAGTAGTATAAAGGGGGCAACTAATGAAAAACTGTTTTTT	CASSIKGATNEKLFF
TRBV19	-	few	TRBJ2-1	TGTGCCAGTAGTACGGCCGGGACCGGAGGGAATGAGCAGTTCTTC	CASSTAGTGGNEQFF
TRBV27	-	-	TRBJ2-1	TGTGCCAGCAGTATCCAGGGCAACTCCTACAATGAGCAGTTCTTC	CASSIQGNSYNEQFF
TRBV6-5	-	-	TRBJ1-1	TGTGCCAGCAGTTTACAGGGATGGACTGAAGCTTTCTTT	CASSLQGWTEAFF
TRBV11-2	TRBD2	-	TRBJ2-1	TGTGCCAGCAGCTATATGGGACTAGCGGTCTGGAATGAGCAGTTCTTC	CASSYMGLAVWNEQFF
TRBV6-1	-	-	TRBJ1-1	TGTGCCAGCAGTGAAGCGTGGGGCGCGGCCACTGAAGCTTTCTTT	CASSEAWGAATEAFF
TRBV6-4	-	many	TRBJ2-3	TGTGCCAGCAGTAGCGGGAGCACAGATACGCAGTATTTT	CASSSGSTDTQYF
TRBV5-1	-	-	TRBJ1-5	TGCGCCAGCAGTCAGGACAGCCTAAATCAGCCCCAGCATTTT	CASSQDSLNQPQHF
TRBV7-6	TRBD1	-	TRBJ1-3	TGTGCCAGCAGCCCCGACAGGGGGTCATCTGGAAACACCATATATTTT	CASSPDRGSSGNTIYF
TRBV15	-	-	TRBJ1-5	TGTGCCACCAGCAGAAGACAGGTGAATCAGCCCCAGCATTTT	CATSRRQVNQPQHF
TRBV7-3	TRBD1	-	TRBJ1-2	TGTGCCAGCAGCCCGACCGGGACAGGGGGCTACACCTTC	CASSPTGTGGYTF